Shown below are 10 T cell receptor beta chains from a single sample sequenced in a study of cytomegalovirus exposure and HLA in healthy donors (dated by TCRdb to about 2017). The method was the immunoSEQ multiplex PCR assay. For the multiplex PCR, a mixture combining 60 forward primers for TCR Vbeta segments and 13 reverse primers for TCR Jbeta segments was used. TCRdb mirrors the immuneACCESS table, restricted to in-frame sequences. Some clones are absent from its copies; in checked studies, under half trace to an unresolved V gene, and the reason for the others is unknown. This sample lists 150,000 or so clones; roughly 84% were detected once. Of the sample, approximately 1.6% is held by the ten largest clones. Sequenced: PBMCs. These TCRs come from a male donor in good health and CMV-seronegative.

CDR3 sequence reads: CASSPPPGGSFETQYF. In DNA form, the CDR3 reads TGTGCCAGCAGCCCACCCCCCGGCGGGAGCTTTGAGACCCAGTACTTC. The V call is TRBV11-2, the J call TRBJ2-5, with TRBD2 identical over 7 bases. The V gene end was trimmed by 5 bases and the J gene end by 5 bases; junction bases not matched to a gene: 14. CDR1 SGHAT and CDR2 FQNNGV come from the germline V gene. The CDR3 spans 16 residues.

This clone was picked up a small number of times. V and J are TRBV30 and TRBJ1-1; D gene ambiguous. CDR3 length equals 12 residues. Trimming stripped 3 bases from V and 1 base from J, with 6 bases between. Germline lookup yields CDR1 GTSNPN and CDR2 SVGIG (reference sequence). CDR3 in amino acids: CAWRNGNTEAFF. The CDR3 DNA sequence: TGTGCCTGGAGAAACGGGAACACTGAAGCTTTCTTT.

The V call is TRBV4-1, the J call TRBJ2-5; 7 nucleotides match TRBD1. Judging by the DNA end, TRBJ2-7 fits better; the J call may be wrong. Germline V CDR1 and CDR2: MGHRA, YSYEKL. This CDR3 spans 13 amino acids. CDR3 in amino acids: CASSQTGYGEQYF. CDR3 nucleotide sequence: TGCGCCAGCAGCCAGACAGGGTACGGCGAGCAGTACTTC.

V gene TRBV4-1 combines with J gene TRBJ1-4; tentative D call: TRBD1 (6 bases). V was cut by 1 base and J by 5 bases, with 11 bases left in between. This CDR3 region has 15 residues. CDR1 is MGHRA, CDR2 YSYEKL, per germline. The CDR3 DNA reads as TGCGCCAGCAGCCAAGTTGGACAGTCCAATGAAAAACTGTTTTTT. Residues: CASSQVGQSNEKLFF.

The chain uses TRBV2 and TRBJ2-1; 11 nucleotides line up with TRBD2. V trimming: 6 bases; J trimming: 5 bases; junction bases outside the gene matches: 3. The CDR3 sequence is 14 residues long. The germline CDR1 and CDR2 sequences are SNHLY and FYNNEI. CDR3 protein: CASRVAGGNNEQFF. In DNA, the CDR3 is TGTGCCAGCAGGGTAGCGGGGGGGAACAATGAGCAGTTCTTC. The whole variable domain, remainder taken from reference TRBV2 and TRBJ2-1, is EPEVTQTPSHQVTQMGQEVILRCVPISNHLYFYWYRQILGQKVEFLVSFYNNEISEKSEIFDDQFSVERPDGSNFTLKIRSTKLEDSAMYFCASRVAGGNNEQFFGPGTRLTVL.

This clone has just a few counts. The V gene is TRBV7-9, the J gene TRBJ2-2, with 8 bases identical to TRBD1. CDR3 size: 16 residues. V shed 5 bases and J 0 bases; nucleotides not matched to a gene: 5. Germline V gives CDR1 SEHNR, CDR2 FQNEAQ (reference sequence). CDR3 in amino acids: CASSSRDRSNTGELFF. In nucleotides, the CDR3 is TGTGCCAGCAGCAGCCGGGACAGGTCGAACACCGGGGAGCTGTTTTTT.

The genes are TRBV30 and TRBJ1-4; D uncertain. The CDR3 runs to 16 residues. Germline assignment: CDR1 GTSNPN and CDR2 SVGIG (reference sequence). V lost 0 bases and J 0 bases, leaving 11 bases between the germline ends. CDR3: CAWSVTSLATNEKLFF. The DNA of the CDR3 is TGTGCCTGGAGTGTAACGTCGCTAGCAACTAATGAAAAACTGTTTTTT.

This chain links TRBV7-9 with TRBJ2-7, with 7 bases aligning to TRBD1. V shed 4 bases and J 2 bases; nucleotides not matched to a gene: 8. CDR3 size: 15 residues. Germline lookup yields CDR1 SEHNR and CDR2 FQNEAQ (reference sequence). The CDR3 region has the DNA TGTGCCAGCAGCTACACCGGGACAGTGACCTACGAGCAGTACTTC. Translated, it gives CASSYTGTVTYEQYF.

The V gene is TRBV11-2, the J gene TRBJ2-7; D possibly corresponds to TRBD2 (5 bases). The CDR3 has 14 amino acids. Germline CDR1 is SGHAT and CDR2 is FQNNGV. V gave up 3 bases and J gave up 5 bases, with 14 bases separating them. The CDR3 sequence is CASSFMWTDDEQYF. As DNA, the CDR3 is TGTGCCAGCAGCTTTATGTGGACTGACGACGAGCAGTACTTC.

The genes are TRBV4-2 and TRBJ2-7, with 7 bases fitting TRBD1. The CDR3 totals 17 residues. V was pared by 2 bases and J by 5 bases, with 15 bases of the junction left unmatched. From germline, CDR1 is LGHNA and CDR2 YNFKEQ. Here the CDR3 DNA reads TGTGCCAGCAGCCAACTCCCCGGTGAAGGGACAGTCCACGAGCAGTACTTC. This codes for CASSQLPGEGTVHEQYF.